The source of this T cell receptor (beta chain) is a study of PD-L1 blockade in urothelial cancer. Study overall: The patients' atezolizumab therapy, 1,200 mg intravenously every 3 weeks, started in about 2014. Each participant's history included 0 to 3 prior chemotherapy regimens.

The data were produced by immunoSEQ multiplex PCR, yet TCRdb's version contains in-frame clones alone and is incomplete. Of 35,000 to 50,000 clones in the sample, 81% were seen once. The CDR3 sequence is 15 residues long. Looked up from germline, CDR1 is SGDLS and CDR2 is YYNGEE. V was trimmed by 3 bases and J by 4 bases, leaving 17 bases between them. This specimen consisted of PBMCs, obtained around atezolizumab (anti-PD-L1) treatment. The chain recombines TRBV9 with TRBJ2-7; no clear D gene. This clonotype originated in a man between 65 and 80 years old with urothelial cancer. In DNA form, the CDR3 reads TGTGCCAGCAGCGCCGAACTATATAGCTCGTACGAGCAGTACTTC. This sequence encodes CASSAELYSSYEQYF. The whole variable domain, filled in from reference TRBV9 and TRBJ2-7, reads DSGVTQTPKHLITATGQRVTLRCSPRSGDLSVYWYQQSLDQGLQFLIQYYNGEERAKGNILERFSAQQFPDLHSELNLSSLELGDSALYFCASSAELYSSYEQYFGPGTRLTVT.